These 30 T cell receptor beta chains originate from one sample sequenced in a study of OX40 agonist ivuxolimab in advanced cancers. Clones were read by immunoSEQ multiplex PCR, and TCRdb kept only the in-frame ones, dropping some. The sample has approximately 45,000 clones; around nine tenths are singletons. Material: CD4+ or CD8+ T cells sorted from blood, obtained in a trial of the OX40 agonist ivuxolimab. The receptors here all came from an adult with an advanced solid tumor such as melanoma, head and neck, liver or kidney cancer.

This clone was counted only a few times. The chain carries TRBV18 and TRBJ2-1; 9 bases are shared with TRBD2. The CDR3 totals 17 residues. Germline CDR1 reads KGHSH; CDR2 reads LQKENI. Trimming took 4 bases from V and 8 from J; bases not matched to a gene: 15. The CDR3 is CASSQTKLTSGIDEQFF. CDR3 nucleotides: TGTGCCAGCTCACAAACCAAATTGACTAGCGGAATCGATGAGCAGTTCTTC.

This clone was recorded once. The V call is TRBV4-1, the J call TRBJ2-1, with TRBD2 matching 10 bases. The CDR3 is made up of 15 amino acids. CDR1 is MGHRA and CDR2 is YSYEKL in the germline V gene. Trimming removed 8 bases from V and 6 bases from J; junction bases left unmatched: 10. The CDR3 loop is CASRPASGRVNEQFF. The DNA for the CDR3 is TGCGCCAGCCGTCCGGCTAGCGGGAGAGTCAATGAGCAGTTCTTC.

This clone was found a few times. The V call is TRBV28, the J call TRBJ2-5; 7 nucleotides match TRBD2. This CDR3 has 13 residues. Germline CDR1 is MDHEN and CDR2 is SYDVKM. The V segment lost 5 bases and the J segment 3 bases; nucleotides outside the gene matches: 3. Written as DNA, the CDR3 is TGTGCCAGCAGTCCGGGACTAAAAGAGACCCAGTACTTC. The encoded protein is CASSPGLKETQYF.

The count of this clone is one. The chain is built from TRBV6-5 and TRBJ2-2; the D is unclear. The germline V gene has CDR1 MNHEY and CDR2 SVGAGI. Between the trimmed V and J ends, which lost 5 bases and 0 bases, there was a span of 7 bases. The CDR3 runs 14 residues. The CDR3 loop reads CASSGHTNTGELFF. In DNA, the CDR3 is TGTGCCAGCAGTGGCCACACGAACACCGGGGAGCTGTTTTTT.

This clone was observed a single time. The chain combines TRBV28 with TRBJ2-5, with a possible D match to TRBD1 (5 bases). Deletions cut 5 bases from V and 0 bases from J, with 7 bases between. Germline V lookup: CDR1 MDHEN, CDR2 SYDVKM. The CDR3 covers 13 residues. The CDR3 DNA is TGTGCCAGCAGTACAGGAGACCAAGAGACCCAGTACTTC. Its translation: CASSTGDQETQYF.

The CDR3 loop is CASSMTQGDTQYF. As DNA, the CDR3 is TGTGCCAGCAGCATGACCCAAGGAGATACGCAGTATTTT. This chain connects TRBV28 to TRBJ2-3; D uncertain. CDR1 is MDHEN, CDR2 SYDVKM, per germline. This CDR3 has 13 amino acids. V lost 6 bases, J lost 5 bases, and 12 bases lay in between.

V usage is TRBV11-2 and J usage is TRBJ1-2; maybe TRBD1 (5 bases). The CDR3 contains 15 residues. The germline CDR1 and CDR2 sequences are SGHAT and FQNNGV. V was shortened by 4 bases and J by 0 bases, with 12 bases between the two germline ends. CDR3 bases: TGTGCCAGCAGCTCGGGACCCCAGGCTAACTATGGCTACACCTTC. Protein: CASSSGPQANYGYTF. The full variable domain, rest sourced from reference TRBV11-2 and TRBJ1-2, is EAGVAQSPRYKIIEKRQSVAFWCNPISGHATLYWYQQILGQGPKLLIQFQNNGVVDDSQLPKDRFSAERLKGVDSTLKIQPAKLEDSAVYLCASSSGPQANYGYTFGSGTRLTVV.

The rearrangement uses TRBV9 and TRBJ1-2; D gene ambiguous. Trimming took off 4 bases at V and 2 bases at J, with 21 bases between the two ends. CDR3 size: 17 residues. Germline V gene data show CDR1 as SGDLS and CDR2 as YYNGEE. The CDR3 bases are TGTGCCAGCAGCTCTTTAACTAAGGGTACGGAGAACTATGGCTACACCTTC. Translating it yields CASSSLTKGTENYGYTF.

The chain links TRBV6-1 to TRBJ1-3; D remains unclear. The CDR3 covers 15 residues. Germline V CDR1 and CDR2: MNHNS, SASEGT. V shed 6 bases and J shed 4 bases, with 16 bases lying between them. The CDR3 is CASRPTATWGNTIYF. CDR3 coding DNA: TGTGCCAGCAGGCCGACTGCGACCTGGGGAAACACCATATATTTT.

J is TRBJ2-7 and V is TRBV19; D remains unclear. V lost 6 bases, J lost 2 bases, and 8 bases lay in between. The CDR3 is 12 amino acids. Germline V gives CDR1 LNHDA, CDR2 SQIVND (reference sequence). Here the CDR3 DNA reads TGTGCCAGTAGCCCTGGGCCCTACGAGCAGTACTTC. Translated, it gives CASSPGPYEQYF.

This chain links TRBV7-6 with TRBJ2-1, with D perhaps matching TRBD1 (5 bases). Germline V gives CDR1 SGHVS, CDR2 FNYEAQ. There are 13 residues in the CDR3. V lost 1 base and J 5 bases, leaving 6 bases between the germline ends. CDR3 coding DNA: TGTGCCAGCAGCTTAGGGACAAACAATGAGCAGTTCTTC. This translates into CASSLGTNNEQFF.

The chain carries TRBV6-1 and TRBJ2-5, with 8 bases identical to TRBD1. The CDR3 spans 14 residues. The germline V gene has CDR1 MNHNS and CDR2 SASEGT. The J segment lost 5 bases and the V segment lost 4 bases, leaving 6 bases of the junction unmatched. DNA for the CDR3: TGTGCCAGCAGTGGCGCAGGGGGCAGGGAGACCCAGTACTTC. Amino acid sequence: CASSGAGGRETQYF.

DNA for the CDR3: TGTGCCAGCACCCGAGACCTTAGCTCTGGAAACACCATATATTTT. Amino acids: CASTRDLSSGNTIYF. The V and J genes are TRBV6-6 and TRBJ1-3; D call uncertain. CDR3 length: 15 amino acids. Between the trimmed V and J ends, which lost 7 bases and 0 bases, there was a span of 13 bases. CDR1 is MNHNY and CDR2 is SVGAGI in the germline V gene (reference sequence).

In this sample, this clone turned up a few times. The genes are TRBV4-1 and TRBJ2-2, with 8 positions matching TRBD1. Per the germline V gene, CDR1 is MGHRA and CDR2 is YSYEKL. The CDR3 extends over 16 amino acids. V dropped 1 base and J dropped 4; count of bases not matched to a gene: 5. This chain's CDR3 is CASSQGRGQVTGELFF. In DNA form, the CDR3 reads TGCGCCAGCAGCCAAGGGAGGGGACAGGTCACCGGGGAGCTGTTTTTT.

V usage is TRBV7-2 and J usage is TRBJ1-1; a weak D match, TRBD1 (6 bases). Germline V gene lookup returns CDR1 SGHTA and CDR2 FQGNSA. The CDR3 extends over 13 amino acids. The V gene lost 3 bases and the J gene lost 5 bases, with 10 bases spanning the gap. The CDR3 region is CASSFTGSTEAFF. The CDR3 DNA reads TGTGCCAGCAGCTTTACAGGGAGTACTGAAGCTTTCTTT.

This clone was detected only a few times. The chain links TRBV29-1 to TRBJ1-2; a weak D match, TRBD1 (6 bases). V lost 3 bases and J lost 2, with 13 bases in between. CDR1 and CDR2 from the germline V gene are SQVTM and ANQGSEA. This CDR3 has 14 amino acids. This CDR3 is CSVDRGGENYGYTF. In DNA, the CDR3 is TGCAGCGTTGATCGAGGGGGGGAGAACTATGGCTACACCTTC.

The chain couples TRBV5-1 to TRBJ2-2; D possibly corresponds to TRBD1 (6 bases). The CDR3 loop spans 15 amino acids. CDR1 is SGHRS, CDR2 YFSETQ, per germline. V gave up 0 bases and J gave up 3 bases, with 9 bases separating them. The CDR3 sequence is CASSLDRAYTGELFF. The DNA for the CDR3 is TGCGCCAGCAGCTTGGACAGGGCTTACACCGGGGAGCTGTTTTTT. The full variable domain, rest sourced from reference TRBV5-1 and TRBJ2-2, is KAGVTQTPRYLIKTRGQQVTLSCSPISGHRSVSWYQQTPGQGLQFLFEYFSETQRNKGNFPGRFSGRQFSNSRSEMNVSTLELGDSALYLCASSLDRAYTGELFFGEGSRLTVL.

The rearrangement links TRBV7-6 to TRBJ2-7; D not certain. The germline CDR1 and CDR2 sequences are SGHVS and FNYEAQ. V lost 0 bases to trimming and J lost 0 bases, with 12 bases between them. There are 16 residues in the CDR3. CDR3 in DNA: TGTGCCAGCAGCTTAGCTGACGGTGGGATCTCCTACGAGCAGTACTTC. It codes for CASSLADGGISYEQYF. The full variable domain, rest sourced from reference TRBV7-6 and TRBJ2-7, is GAGVSQSPRYKVTKRGQDVALRCDPISGHVSLYWYRQALGQGPEFLTYFNYEAQQDKSGLPNDRFSAERPEGSISTLTIQRTEQRDSAMYRCASSLADGGISYEQYFGPGTRLTVT.

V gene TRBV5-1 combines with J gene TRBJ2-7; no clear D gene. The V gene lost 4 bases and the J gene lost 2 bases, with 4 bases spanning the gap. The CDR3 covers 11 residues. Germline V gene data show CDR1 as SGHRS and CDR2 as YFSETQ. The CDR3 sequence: CASSDTYEQYF. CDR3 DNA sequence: TGCGCCAGCAGCGACACCTACGAGCAGTACTTC.

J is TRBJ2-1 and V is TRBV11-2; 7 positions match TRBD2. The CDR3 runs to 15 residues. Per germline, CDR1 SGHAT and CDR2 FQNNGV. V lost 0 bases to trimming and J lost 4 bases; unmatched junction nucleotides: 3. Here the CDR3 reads CASSLDWGLYNEQFF. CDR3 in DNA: TGTGCCAGCAGCTTAGATTGGGGACTATACAATGAGCAGTTCTTC.

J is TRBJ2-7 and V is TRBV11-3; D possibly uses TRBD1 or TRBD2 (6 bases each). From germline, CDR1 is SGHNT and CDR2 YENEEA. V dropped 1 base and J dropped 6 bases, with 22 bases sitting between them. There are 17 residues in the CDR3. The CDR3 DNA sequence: TGTGCCAGCAGCTTAGCGGGGGCTAGTACTTATAACGGCGAGCAGTACTTC. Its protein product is CASSLAGASTYNGEQYF.

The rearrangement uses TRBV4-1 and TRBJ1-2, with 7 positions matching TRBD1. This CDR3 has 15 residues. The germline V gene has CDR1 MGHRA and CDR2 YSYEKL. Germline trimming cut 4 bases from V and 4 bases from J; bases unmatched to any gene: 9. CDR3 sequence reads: CASSPLSGGGYGYTF. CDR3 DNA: TGCGCCAGCAGCCCCCTTTCAGGGGGAGGCTATGGCTACACCTTC.

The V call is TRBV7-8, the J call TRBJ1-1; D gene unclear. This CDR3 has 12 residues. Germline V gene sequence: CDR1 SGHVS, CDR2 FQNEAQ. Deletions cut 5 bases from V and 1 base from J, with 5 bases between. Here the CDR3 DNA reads TGTGCCAGCAGCCCACAGAACACTGAAGCTTTCTTT. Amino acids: CASSPQNTEAFF.

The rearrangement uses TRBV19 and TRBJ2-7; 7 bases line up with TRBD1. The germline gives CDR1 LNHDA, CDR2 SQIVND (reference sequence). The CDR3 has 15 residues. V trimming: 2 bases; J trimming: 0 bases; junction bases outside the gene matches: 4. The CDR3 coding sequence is TGTGCCAGTAGTATAACAGGGGCCGGCTCCTACGAGCAGTACTTC. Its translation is CASSITGAGSYEQYF.

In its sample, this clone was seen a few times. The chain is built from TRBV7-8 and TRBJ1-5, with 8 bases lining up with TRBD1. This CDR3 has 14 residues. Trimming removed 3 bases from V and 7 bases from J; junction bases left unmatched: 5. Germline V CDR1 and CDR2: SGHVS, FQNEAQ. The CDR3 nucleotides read TGTGCCAGCAGCTTTTGGACAGGGCGGCAGCCCCAGCATTTT. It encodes CASSFWTGRQPQHF.

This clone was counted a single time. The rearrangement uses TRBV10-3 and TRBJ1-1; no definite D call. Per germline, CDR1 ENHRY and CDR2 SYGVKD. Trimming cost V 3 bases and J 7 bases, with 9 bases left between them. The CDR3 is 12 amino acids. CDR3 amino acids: CAISDSRDEAFF. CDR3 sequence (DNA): TGTGCCATCAGTGACTCGCGAGATGAAGCTTTCTTT.

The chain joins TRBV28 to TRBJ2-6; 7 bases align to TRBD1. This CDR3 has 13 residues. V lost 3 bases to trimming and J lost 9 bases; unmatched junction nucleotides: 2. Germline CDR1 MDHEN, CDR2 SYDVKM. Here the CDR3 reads CASSFGDSNVLTF. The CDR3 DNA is TGTGCCAGCAGTTTTGGGGACAGCAACGTCCTGACTTTC.

The CDR3 reads CASSIGSSYEQYF. The CDR3 DNA reads as TGTGCCAGCAGCATTGGGTCCTCCTACGAGCAGTACTTC. The rearrangement uses TRBV7-3 and TRBJ2-5; D gene ambiguous. The J call is doubtful: the DNA matches TRBJ2-7 better. The V gene's germline CDR1 is SGHTA and CDR2 FQGTGA. The CDR3 has 13 residues.

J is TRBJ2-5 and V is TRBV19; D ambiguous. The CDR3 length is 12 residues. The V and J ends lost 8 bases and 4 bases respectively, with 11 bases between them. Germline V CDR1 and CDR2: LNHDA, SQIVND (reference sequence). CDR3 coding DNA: TGTGCCAGTCGACGAGCTGGAGAGACCCAGTACTTC. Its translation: CASRRAGETQYF.

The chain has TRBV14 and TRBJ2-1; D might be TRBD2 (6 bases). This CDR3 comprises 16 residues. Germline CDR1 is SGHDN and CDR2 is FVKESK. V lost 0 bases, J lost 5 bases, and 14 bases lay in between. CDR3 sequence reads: CASSQDGLAIHNEQFF. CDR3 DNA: TGTGCCAGCAGCCAAGATGGCCTAGCGATACACAATGAGCAGTTCTTC.